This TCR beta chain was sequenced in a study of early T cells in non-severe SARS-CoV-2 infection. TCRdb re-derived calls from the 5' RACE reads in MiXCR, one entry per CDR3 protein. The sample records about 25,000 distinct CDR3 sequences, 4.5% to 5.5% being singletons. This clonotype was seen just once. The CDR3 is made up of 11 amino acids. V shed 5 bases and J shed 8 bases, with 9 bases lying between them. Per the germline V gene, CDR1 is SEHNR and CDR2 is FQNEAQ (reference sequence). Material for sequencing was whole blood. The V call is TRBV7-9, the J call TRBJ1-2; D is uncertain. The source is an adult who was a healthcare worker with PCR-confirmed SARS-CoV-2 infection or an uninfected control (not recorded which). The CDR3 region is CASSQSAGYTF. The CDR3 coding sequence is TGTGCCAGCAGCCAATCAGCAGGCTACACCTTC.